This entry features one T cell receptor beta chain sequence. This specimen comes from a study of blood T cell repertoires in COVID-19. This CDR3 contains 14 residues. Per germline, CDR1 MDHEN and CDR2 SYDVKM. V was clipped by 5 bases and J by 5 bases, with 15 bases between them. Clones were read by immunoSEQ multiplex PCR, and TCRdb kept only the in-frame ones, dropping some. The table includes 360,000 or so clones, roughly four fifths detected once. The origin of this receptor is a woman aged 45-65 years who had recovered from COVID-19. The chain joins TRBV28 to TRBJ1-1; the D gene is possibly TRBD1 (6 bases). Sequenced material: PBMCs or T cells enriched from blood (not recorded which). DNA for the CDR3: TGTGCCAGCAGTGCGACAGGACGAACAACTGAAGCTTTCTTT. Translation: CASSATGRTTEAFF.